The 17 T cell receptor beta chains presented below share a single source sample, sequenced in a study of CD8 T cells in Susac syndrome (dated by TCRdb to about 2019). Preparation of the library involved the immunoSEQ multiplex PCR assay. RNA was extracted with the RNeasy kit and 0.5 to 1 ug was reverse transcribed using random hexamers. TCRdb cleaned the public reads at Q25 with fastp, built clones with MiXCR and kept in-frame beta chains. Each entry is one CDR3 protein sequence, shown with its most common DNA and genes. For this sample the table gives 350,000 to 550,000 distinct CDR3 sequences, of which roughly 85% were detected only once. Roughly 0.1% of the sample goes to the ten largest clones. Sequenced input: CD8+ T cells from PBMCs. These receptors were obtained from a human donor with multiple sclerosis.

The V and J genes are TRBV6-5 and TRBJ1-1, with D maybe TRBD1 (5 bases). This CDR3 has 16 amino acids. The germline gives CDR1 MNHEY, CDR2 SVGAGI. The V end was cut by 2 bases, the J end by 3 bases, with 16 bases between. CDR3 in DNA: TGTGCCAGCAGTTACCCCTTAAAGTCGGGGGACACTGAAGCTTTCTTT. This gives the protein CASSYPLKSGDTEAFF.

V and J are TRBV6-5 and TRBJ2-3; the D call may be TRBD1 or TRBD2 (5 bases each). The CDR3 sequence is 16 residues long. Germline V CDR1 and CDR2: MNHEY, SVGAGI. Trimming removed 1 base from V and 0 bases from J, with 11 bases in between. In DNA form, the CDR3 reads TGTGCCAGCAGTTACTTCCCGGGACCGAGCACAGATACGCAGTATTTT. This sequence encodes CASSYFPGPSTDTQYF.

V usage is TRBV7-2 and J usage is TRBJ2-1, with D tentatively TRBD1 (6 bases). Trimming removed 0 bases from V and 5 bases from J, with 14 bases in between. Germline V gene lookup returns CDR1 SGHTA and CDR2 FQGNSA. This CDR3 has 16 residues. CDR3 sequence (DNA): TGTGCCAGCAGCTTAGCATGGGGGCAGGGGAACAATGAGCAGTTCTTC. This sequence encodes CASSLAWGQGNNEQFF. The whole variable domain, filled in from reference TRBV7-2 and TRBJ2-1, reads GAGVSQSPSNKVTEKGKDVELRCDPISGHTALYWYRQSLGQGLEFLIYFQGNSAPDKSGLPSDRFSAERTGGSVSTLTIQRTQQEDSAVYLCASSLAWGQGNNEQFFGPGTRLTVL.

This clonotype was counted between two and nine times. The genes are TRBV27 and TRBJ2-7; weak D call: TRBD1 (7 bases). The germline gives CDR1 MNHEY, CDR2 SMNVEV (reference sequence). The CDR3 consists of 15 residues. Trimming stripped 5 bases from V and 7 bases from J, with 21 bases between. The CDR3 coding sequence is TGTGCCAGCAGTGTAGGGGCAGGGGGGATGCGGGAGCAGTACTTC. Translated: CASSVGAGGMREQYF.

The chain combines TRBV20-1 with TRBJ2-3; D remains ambiguous. The CDR3 contains 15 residues. The germline V gene has CDR1 DFQATT and CDR2 SNEGSKA (reference sequence). The V and J ends lost 6 bases and 2 bases respectively, with 18 bases between them. The CDR3 sequence is CSASLWESSTDTQYF. The DNA of the CDR3 is TGCAGTGCAAGTTTGTGGGAATCATCCACAGATACGCAGTATTTT.

The chain joins TRBV14 to TRBJ2-4; D call uncertain. Germline V lookup: CDR1 SGHDN, CDR2 FVKESK. The length of the CDR3 is 15 residues. Trimming took 5 bases from V and 3 from J, leaving 14 bases between them. The CDR3 bases are TGTGCCAGCAGCGAGCACCACGGATACAAAAACATTCAGTACTTC. Protein product: CASSEHHGYKNIQYF. Full variable domain (remainder filled in from reference TRBV14 and TRBJ2-4): EAGVTQFPSHSVIEKGQTVTLRCDPISGHDNLYWYRRVMGKEIKFLLHFVKESKQDESGMPNNRFLAERTGGTYSTLKVQPAELEDSGVYFCASSEHHGYKNIQYFGAGTRLSVL.

The V and J genes are TRBV4-1 and TRBJ2-3, with D possibly called TRBD1 or TRBD2 (5 bases each). Germline CDR1 reads MGHRA; CDR2 reads YSYEKL. V was cut by 3 bases and J by 0 bases, with 13 bases left in between. CDR3 size: 16 residues. CDR3 nucleotide sequence: TGCGCCAGCAGCCATAGGGACGGCATTAGCACAGATACGCAGTATTTT. This sequence encodes CASSHRDGISTDTQYF.

The chain combines TRBV7-8 with TRBJ2-7; tentatively, D is TRBD2 (5 bases). Trimming shortened V by 2 bases and J by 6 bases, and 8 bases separated the two germline ends. Germline CDR1 reads SGHVS; CDR2 reads FQNEAQ. The CDR3 consists of 12 residues. CDR3 protein: CASSLFRGEQYF. The CDR3 DNA sequence: TGTGCCAGCAGCTTATTCCGGGGCGAGCAGTACTTC.

The genes are TRBV7-2 and TRBJ2-7; TRBD2 matches 7 bases. The V segment lost 6 bases and the J segment 2 bases; nucleotides outside the gene matches: 13. Germline lookup yields CDR1 SGHTA and CDR2 FQGNSA. The CDR3 runs 16 residues. This CDR3 is CASSSPSGTRPYEQYF. In DNA form, the CDR3 reads TGTGCCAGCAGTTCCCCGAGCGGGACCCGTCCCTACGAGCAGTACTTC. Variable domain in full (rest from reference TRBV7-2 and TRBJ2-7): GAGVSQSPSNKVTEKGKDVELRCDPISGHTALYWYRQSLGQGLEFLIYFQGNSAPDKSGLPSDRFSAERTGGSVSTLTIQRTQQEDSAVYLCASSSPSGTRPYEQYFGPGTRLTVT.

This clonotype was found a few times. V is TRBV25-1 and J is TRBJ2-7; possible D gene TRBD1, 5 bases. The CDR3 is 16 amino acids. Trimming removed 0 bases at V and 0 bases at J, with 12 bases between. Germline V gene data show CDR1 as MGHDK and CDR2 as SYGVNS. CDR3: CASSEYFTGSSYEQYF. CDR3 DNA sequence: TGTGCCAGCAGTGAATATTTCACAGGCAGCTCCTACGAGCAGTACTTC.

The chain's CDR3 is CASSQIGSTNTGELFF. The CDR3 DNA reads as TGCGCCAGCAGCCAGATAGGCTCCACGAACACCGGGGAGCTGTTTTTT. The rearrangement uses TRBV4-1 and TRBJ2-2, with D unclear. V dropped 3 bases and J dropped 0 bases, with 11 bases sitting between them. The germline V gene has CDR1 MGHRA and CDR2 YSYEKL. The CDR3 is made up of 16 amino acids.

The chain carries TRBV7-9 and TRBJ2-7; TRBD2 is a possible D gene (5 bases). Germline V lookup: CDR1 SEHNR, CDR2 FQNEAQ (reference sequence). The CDR3 spans 16 residues. V dropped 4 bases and J dropped 2 bases, with 18 bases sitting between them. The CDR3 protein is CASSSLPPGVTYEQYF. CDR3 coding DNA: TGTGCCAGCAGCTCCCTCCCTCCCGGGGTCACCTACGAGCAGTACTTC.

The chain has TRBV5-1 and TRBJ1-1; TRBD1 might be the D (5 bases). V was shortened by 4 bases and J by 6 bases, with 16 bases between the two germline ends. CDR1 SGHRS and CDR2 YFSETQ come from the germline V gene. This CDR3 comprises 14 residues. The CDR3 is CASSLDSGRAEAFF. The CDR3 region has the DNA TGCGCCAGCAGCCTTGACAGCGGGAGAGCTGAAGCTTTCTTT.

This chain connects TRBV6-1 to TRBJ2-7; 7 positions agree with TRBD2. The V segment lost 11 bases and the J segment 5 bases; nucleotides outside the gene matches: 6. The CDR3 has 11 amino acids. Germline lookup yields CDR1 MNHNS and CDR2 SASEGT. The CDR3 bases are TGTGCCGGGAGGGTGGGTAACGAGCAGTACTTC. It codes for CAGRVGNEQYF.

The chain couples TRBV7-2 to TRBJ1-5; tentative D call: TRBD1 (6 bases). V was clipped by 0 bases and J by 3 bases, with 9 bases between them. The germline V gene encodes CDR1 SGHTA and CDR2 FQGNSA. The CDR3 length is 15 residues. CDR3 sequence: CASSLADSPNQPQHF. CDR3 DNA sequence: TGTGCCAGCAGCTTAGCGGACAGCCCCAATCAGCCCCAGCATTTT.

CDR3 sequence (DNA): TGTGCCAGCAGTGAAGGGGTGGACCCTCGGAACACTGAAGCTTTCTTT. Translated, it gives CASSEGVDPRNTEAFF. The J gene is TRBJ1-1, the V gene TRBV6-1; D is unresolved. V lost 1 base and J lost 1, with 13 bases in between. CDR3 length: 16 amino acids. The germline gives CDR1 MNHNS, CDR2 SASEGT.

The chain combines TRBV4-1 with TRBJ2-4; weak D call: TRBD1 (6 bases). Germline lookup yields CDR1 MGHRA and CDR2 YSYEKL. Trimming took off 1 base at V and 6 bases at J, with 22 bases between the two ends. The CDR3 is 18 residues long. CDR3 in amino acids: CASSQVFSRGGSGNIQYF. DNA for the CDR3: TGCGCCAGCAGCCAAGTTTTCTCCAGGGGCGGTTCGGGAAACATTCAGTACTTC.